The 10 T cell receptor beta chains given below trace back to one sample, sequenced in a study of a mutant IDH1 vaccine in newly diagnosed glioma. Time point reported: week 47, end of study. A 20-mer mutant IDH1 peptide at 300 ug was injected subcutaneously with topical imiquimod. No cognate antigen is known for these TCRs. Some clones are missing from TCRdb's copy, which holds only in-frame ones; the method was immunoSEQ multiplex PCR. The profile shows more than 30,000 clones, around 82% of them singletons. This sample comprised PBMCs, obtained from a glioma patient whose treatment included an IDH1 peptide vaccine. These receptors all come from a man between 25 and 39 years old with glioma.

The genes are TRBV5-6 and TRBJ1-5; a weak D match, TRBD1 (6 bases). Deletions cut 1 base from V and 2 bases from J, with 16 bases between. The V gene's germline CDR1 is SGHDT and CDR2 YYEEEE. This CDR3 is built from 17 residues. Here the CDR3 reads CASSLRSGAKGNQPQHF. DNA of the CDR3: TGTGCCAGCAGCTTGAGGTCAGGGGCGAAGGGCAATCAGCCCCAGCATTTT.

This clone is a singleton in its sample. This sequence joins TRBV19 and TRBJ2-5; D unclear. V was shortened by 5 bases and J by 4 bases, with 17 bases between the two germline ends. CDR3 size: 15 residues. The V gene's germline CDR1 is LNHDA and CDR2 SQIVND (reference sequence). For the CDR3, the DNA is TGTGCCAGTAGTGGGAAGAGTTTGCCGGGAGAGACCCAGTACTTC. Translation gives CASSGKSLPGETQYF.

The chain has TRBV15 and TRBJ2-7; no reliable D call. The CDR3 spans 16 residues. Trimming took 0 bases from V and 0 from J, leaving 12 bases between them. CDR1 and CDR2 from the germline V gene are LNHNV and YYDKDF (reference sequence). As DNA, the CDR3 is TGTGCCACCAGCAGAGATCCAAGAGACGGCTCCTACGAGCAGTACTTC. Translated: CATSRDPRDGSYEQYF.

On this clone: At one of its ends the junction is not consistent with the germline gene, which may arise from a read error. CDR3 in amino acids: CSVAQGSNEQYF. Here the CDR3 DNA reads TGCAGCGTTGCTCAGGGCTCCAACGAGCAGTACTTC. The rearrangement joins TRBV29-1 to TRBJ2-7; possible D gene TRBD1, 5 bases. Per the germline V gene, CDR1 is SQVTM and CDR2 is ANQGSEA. CDR3 length: 12 residues.

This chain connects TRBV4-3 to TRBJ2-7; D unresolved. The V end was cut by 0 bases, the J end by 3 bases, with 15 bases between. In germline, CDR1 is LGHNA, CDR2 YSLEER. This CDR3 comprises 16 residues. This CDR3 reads CASSQDLAEDVYEQYF. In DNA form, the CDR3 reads TGCGCCAGCAGCCAAGATTTGGCAGAGGATGTCTACGAGCAGTACTTC.

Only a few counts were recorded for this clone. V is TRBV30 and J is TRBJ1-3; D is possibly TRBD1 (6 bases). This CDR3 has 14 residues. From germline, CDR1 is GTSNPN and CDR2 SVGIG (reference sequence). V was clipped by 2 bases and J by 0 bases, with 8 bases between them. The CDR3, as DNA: TGTGCCTGGAGTCTACAGGGCTCTGGAAACACCATATATTTT. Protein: CAWSLQGSGNTIYF.

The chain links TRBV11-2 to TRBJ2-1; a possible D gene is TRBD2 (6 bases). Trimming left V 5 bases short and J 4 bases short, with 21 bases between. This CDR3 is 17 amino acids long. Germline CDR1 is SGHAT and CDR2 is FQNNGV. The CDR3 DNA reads TGTGCCAGCAGCCCCGTTAGGGAGGCCGGGGATTACAATGAGCAGTTCTTC. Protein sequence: CASSPVREAGDYNEQFF. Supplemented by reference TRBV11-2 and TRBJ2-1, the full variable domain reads EAGVAQSPRYKIIEKRQSVAFWCNPISGHATLYWYQQILGQGPKLLIQFQNNGVVDDSQLPKDRFSAERLKGVDSTLKIQPAKLEDSAVYLCASSPVREAGDYNEQFFGPGTRLTVL.

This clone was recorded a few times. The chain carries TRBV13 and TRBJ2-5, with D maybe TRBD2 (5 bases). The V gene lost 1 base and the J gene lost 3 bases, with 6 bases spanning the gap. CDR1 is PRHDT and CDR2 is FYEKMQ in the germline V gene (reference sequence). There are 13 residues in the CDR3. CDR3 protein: CASSLEAEETQYF. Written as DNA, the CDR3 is TGTGCCAGCAGCTTAGAAGCGGAAGAGACCCAGTACTTC.

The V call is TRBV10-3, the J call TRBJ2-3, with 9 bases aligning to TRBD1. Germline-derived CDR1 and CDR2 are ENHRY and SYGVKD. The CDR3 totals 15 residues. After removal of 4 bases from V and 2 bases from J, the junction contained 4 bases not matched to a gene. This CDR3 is CAISAIQGATDTQYF. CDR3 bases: TGTGCCATCAGTGCGATACAGGGGGCCACAGATACGCAGTATTTT.

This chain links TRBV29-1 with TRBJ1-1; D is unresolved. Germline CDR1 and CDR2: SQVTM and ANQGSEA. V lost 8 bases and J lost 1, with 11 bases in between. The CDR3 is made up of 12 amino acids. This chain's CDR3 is CSMGRTNTEAFF. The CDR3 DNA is TGCAGCATGGGTAGGACGAACACTGAAGCTTTCTTT.